This TCR beta chain is from a study of shared clonotypes between healthy human individuals. Whole-study findings and limits: Estimated richness values were generally larger in naive subsets than in memory subsets.

To note about this clone: Its antigen is as yet unknown.

The table came from immunoSEQ multiplex PCR; TCRdb's copy has only in-frame clones and leaves some out. This sample yields some 1.1 million clones, of which 70% to 85% are seen a single time; roughly 0.9% belongs to the top ten. Per germline, CDR1 SGHTA and CDR2 FQGNSA. Trimming cost V 5 bases and J 6 bases, with 5 bases left between them. CDR3 length: 11 amino acids. The sample taken for sequencing was memory CD4+ T cells from PBMCs. Noted subset: CD45RA-negative fraction. The receptor was derived from a man aged 18 to 29 in good health. Some clones in this sample may be carry-over from other donors' samples. V gene TRBV7-2 combines with J gene TRBJ2-1; D is ambiguous. The CDR3 is CASSARNEQFF. CDR3 sequence (DNA): TGTGCCAGCAGCGCCCGCAATGAGCAGTTCTTC.